This note documents a single T cell receptor (beta chain) sequence. This sample was taken from a study of PD-L1 blockade in urothelial cancer. Turning to the study itself: Reported median T cell count for blood samples was around 140,000.

Profiled with immunoSEQ multiplex PCR; TCRdb holds only in-frame clones, not every one. There are 25,000 to 35,000 clones in the sample; about 89% occur only once, and roughly 3.5% lies in the top ten. Trimming took 0 bases from V and 0 from J, leaving 10 bases between them. This CDR3 region has 16 residues. CDR1 and CDR2 (germline): LNHNV, YYDKDF (reference sequence). This chain uses TRBV15 with TRBJ2-3; D may be TRBD1 (5 bases). The source material was PBMCs, sampled around atezolizumab (anti-PD-L1) treatment. The source is a man between 45 and 60 years old with urothelial cancer. The CDR3 protein is CATSRDQGASTDTQYF. The CDR3 coding sequence is TGTGCCACCAGCAGAGATCAAGGGGCTAGCACAGATACGCAGTATTTT. Variable domain in full (rest from reference TRBV15 and TRBJ2-3): DAMVIQNPRYQVTQFGKPVTLSCSQTLNHNVMYWYQQKSSQAPKLLFHYYDKDFNNEADTPDNFQSRRPNTSFCFLDIRSPGLGDTAMYLCATSRDQGASTDTQYFGPGTRLTVL.